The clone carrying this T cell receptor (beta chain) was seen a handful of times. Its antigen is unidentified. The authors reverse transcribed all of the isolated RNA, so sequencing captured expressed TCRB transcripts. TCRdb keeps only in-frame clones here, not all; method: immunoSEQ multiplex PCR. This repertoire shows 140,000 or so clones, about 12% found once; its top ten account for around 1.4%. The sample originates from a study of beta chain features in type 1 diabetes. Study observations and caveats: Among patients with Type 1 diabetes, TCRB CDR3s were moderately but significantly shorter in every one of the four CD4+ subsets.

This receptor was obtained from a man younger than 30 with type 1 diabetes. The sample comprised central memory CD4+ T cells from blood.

The CDR3 region has the DNA TGTGCCAGCAGCTTGGACGGGACTGGGGCCAACGTCCTGACTTTC. It encodes CASSLDGTGANVLTF. The chain carries TRBV11-2 and TRBJ2-6, with D tentatively TRBD2 (5 bases). The germline CDR1 and CDR2 sequences are SGHAT and FQNNGV. Trimming took off 3 bases at V and 2 bases at J, with 8 bases between the two ends. This CDR3 comprises 15 residues. The full variable domain, its missing parts supplied by reference TRBV11-2 and TRBJ2-6, is EAGVAQSPRYKIIEKRQSVAFWCNPISGHATLYWYQQILGQGPKLLIQFQNNGVVDDSQLPKDRFSAERLKGVDSTLKIQPAKLEDSAVYLCASSLDGTGANVLTFGAGSRLTVL.